This is a list of T cell receptor beta chains from one sample in a study of blood T cell repertoires in COVID-19. Profiled with immunoSEQ multiplex PCR; TCRdb holds only in-frame clones, not every one. The table includes approximately 220,000 clones, roughly 85% detected once. The sample comprised PBMCs or T cells enriched from blood (not recorded which). The receptors shown here come from a woman aged 40-49 years who had been exposed to COVID-19. Both conserved end residues are trimmed from each CDR3.

13,TRBV27,TRBJ2-3,ASSPRRGNTDTQY
11,TRBV19,TRBJ2-7,ASSIAPAYEQY
11,TRBV28,TRBJ1-2,ASSLEGAKGYT
12,TRBV19,TRBJ1-4,ASNEGQTNEKLF
12,TRBV7-8,TRBJ2-5,ASSRAAVQETQY
13,TRBV24-1,TRBJ1-2,ATSDTGTGVHGYT
15,TRBV5-1,TRBJ1-2,ASSLYSGGTANYGYT
12,TRBV7-3,TRBJ1-1,ASSLSAVNTEAF
12,TRBV10-3,TRBJ1-5,AISTQDSNQPQH
13,TRBV7-2,TRBJ2-3,ASSRQGRNTDTQY
13,TRBV7-9,TRBJ2-2,ASSLEGAHTGELF
12,TRBV5-1,TRBJ1-2,ASRRTGVSDGYT
11,TRBV18,TRBJ1-2,ASSGRTEDGYT
15,TRBV7-6,TRBJ2-2,ASSLSRDRVLAGELF
11,TRBV29-1,TRBJ1-1,SGIGVFDTEAF
12,TRBV4-2,TRBJ2-1,ASGPNGGFNEQF
15,TRBV6-4,TRBJ2-3,ASSDSNLRGVADTQY
11,TRBV5-1,TRBJ2-5,ASSLTGPETQY
9,TRBV20-1,TRBJ1-1,SARKRAEAF
13,TRBV7-2,TRBJ2-1,ASSTRSGSYNEQF
13,TRBV24-1,TRBJ2-2,ATSATDRDTGELF
13,TRBV3-1/TRBV3-2,TRBJ1-2,ASSQDQGGSYGYT
13,TRBV18,TRBJ2-1,ASSPGGVRNNEQF
11,TRBV7-8,TRBJ1-3,ASSLSFGNTIY
12,TRBV3-1/TRBV3-2,TRBJ2-5,ASSQTGGQETQY
13,TRBV5-1,TRBJ1-5,ASSLDGEVGQPQH
11,TRBV7-3,TRBJ1-1,ASSQGMNTEAF
15,TRBV4-3,TRBJ1-3,ASSQDYRQGSGNTIY
13,TRBV2,TRBJ1-2,ASSQGQGTNYGYT
12,TRBV4-1,TRBJ2-2,ASSQGTGTGELF
13,TRBV28,TRBJ2-5,ASRLGAWGQETQY
12,TRBV7-8,TRBJ1-2,ASSSRQGDYGYT
13,TRBV3-1/TRBV3-2,TRBJ1-5,ASSLRQGAGQPQH
15,TRBV27,TRBJ1-6,ASSLLGRDRGGSPLH
15,TRBV18,TRBJ2-2,ASSPRSSLGNTGELF
13,TRBV19,TRBJ1-2,AALAPRGENYGYT
11,TRBV11-2,TRBJ1-2,ASSDMRHYGYT
12,TRBV6-5,TRBJ2-2,ASSYGRNTGELF
13,TRBV10-3,TRBJ2-7,AISAGQGNSYEQY
10,TRBV12-5,TRBJ1-1,ASNPDRGEAF
12,TRBV2,TRBJ1-5,ASSEISGDQPQH
16,TRBV3-1/TRBV3-2,TRBJ2-3,ASSQPRDRGRWTDTQY
13,TRBV5-6,TRBJ2-7,ASSGTGTGYNEQY
15,TRBV5-6,TRBJ2-3,ASSLGPPSVSTDTQY
10,TRBV12-3/TRBV12-4,TRBJ1-5,ASSLAAQPQH
12,TRBV3-1/TRBV3-2,TRBJ2-3,ASSPGTKADTQY
13,TRBV5-1,TRBJ2-3,ASNPRGGPSDTQY
13,TRBV7-2,TRBJ2-3,ASSSPGVGTDTQY
13,TRBV19,TRBJ2-1,ASSATSGDYNEQF
9,TRBV6-8,TRBJ1-1,ASTPGTEAF
13,TRBV3-1/TRBV3-2,TRBJ2-3,ASSLRDGPTDTQY
11,TRBV7-2,TRBJ1-2,ASTKAGSYGYT
13,TRBV7-2,TRBJ2-1,ASSPTRTSLGEQF
12,TRBV6-5,TRBJ2-1,ASSSSGARGEQF
13,TRBV3-1/TRBV3-2,TRBJ1-3,ASSPQPIGVDTIY